Sequencing of this TCR beta chain was carried out in a study of blood T cells in healthy people across ages. Study overall: When template switching was applied, about one barcoded beta molecule was captured per two T cells.

Primed by a sample-barcoded 5' primer and a J-beta primer mix, a second PCR proceeded for 7 to 11 cycles. TCRdb reprocessed the 5' RACE reads via MiXCR and lists one record per CDR3 protein. The table includes 650,000 to 700,000 distinct CDR3 sequences, around 32% detected once. CDR3 size: 17 residues. Germline V gene lookup returns CDR1 MNHEY and CDR2 SMNVEV (reference sequence). The study, taken as a whole, reports: Estimates of total diversity, which came from one million sequenced T cells, were considered to be underestimates. Reliance upon unsorted PBMCs precluded definitive naive versus antigen-experienced comparison. Per million T cells, the diversity of TCR beta decreased roughly linearly as age advanced.

This clonotype was seen a few times. Its antigen is unidentified. Compared with germline, one end of the junction differs, possibly owing to a read error. This receptor was identified in a woman of 80 years or more in good health. Sequenced input: blood. The rearrangement joins TRBV27 to TRBJ2-4, with TRBD1 as a possible D gene (7 bases). This CDR3 is CATTGLGTVEAKDIQYF. Here the CDR3 DNA reads TGTGCCACTACGGGACTGGGGACAGTCGAAGCCAAAGACATTCAGTACTTC.